This T cell receptor beta chain was observed in a study of T cell repertoires in cytomegalovirus infection. TCRdb reprocessed the reads with MiXCR, giving one entry per CDR3 protein. Of about 920,000 distinct CDR3 sequences listed, approximately 30% are singletons. V dropped 6 bases and J dropped 0; count of bases not matched to a gene: 7. The germline CDR1 and CDR2 sequences are SQVTM and ANQGSEA. CDR3 size: 15 residues. The study, taken as a whole, reports: HLA-C-restricted CMV clonotypes gave the most frequent clonotype in two of eight donors.

To note about this clonotype: Its antigen is not identified.

This TCR was recovered from a human donor in good health (CMV status not recorded). Some clones in this sample may be carry-over from other donors' samples. The chain couples TRBV29-1 to TRBJ2-2; 7 bases align to TRBD1. The specimen comprised cultured CD8+ T cells from PBMCs, sampled from culture after CMV antigen stimulation. The CDR3 here is CSVLGDSANTGELFF. The CDR3 DNA sequence: TGCAGCGTCCTGGGGGACAGCGCGAACACCGGGGAGCTGTTTTTT.